This T cell receptor beta chain was identified in a study of shared clonotypes between healthy human individuals. V was trimmed by 4 bases and J by 0 bases, leaving 7 bases between them. CDR3 length equals 13 residues. CDR1 and CDR2 from the germline V gene are GTSNPN and SVGIG (reference sequence). As for this clone: Other DNA sequences of this sample code for an identical CDR3.

Only in-frame clones appear in the TCRdb table, and some are missing; sequencing was by immunoSEQ multiplex PCR. The table lists approximately 1,500,000 clones, roughly 97% of them singletons. The chain combines TRBV30 with TRBJ2-1; D uncertain. Sequenced: naive CD4+ T cells sorted from blood. Subset indicated: CD45RA+ positively selected. The sequence was obtained from a man younger than 45 in good health. The CDR3: CAWISSSYNEQFF. CDR3 coding DNA: TGTGCCTGGATCTCTAGCTCCTACAATGAGCAGTTCTTC. Based on the CDR3 plus reference TRBV30 and TRBJ2-1, the full variable domain is SQTIHQWPATLVQPVGSPLSLECTVEGTSNPNLYWYRQAAGRGLQLLFYSVGIGQISSEVPQNLSASRPQDRQFILSSKKLLLSDSGFYLCAWISSSYNEQFFGPGTRLTVL.